This entry is about one T cell receptor (beta chain). This CDR3 is built from 12 residues. CDR1 is SGDLS and CDR2 is YYNGEE in the germline V gene. After removal of 2 bases from V and 7 bases from J, the junction contained 1 base not matched to a gene. The data stem from a study of technical replicates of blood from several donors. Measured with immunoSEQ multiplex PCR; TCRdb has only the in-frame clones, and not every one. The sample has some 84,000 clones, more than 85% seen once. This sequence joins TRBV9 and TRBJ1-2; 8 bases match TRBD1. The TCR sequence derives from a human donor in good health. The sample was T cells isolated from PBMCs. The CDR3 nucleotides are TGTGCCAGCAGCGTGACAGGGGCTGGCTACACCTTC. Translating it yields CASSVTGAGYTF.